This passage covers 27 T cell receptor beta chains from one sample sequenced in a study of spatial heterogeneity in lung cancer. From the 5' RACE reads, TCRdb called clonotypes with MiXCR, one entry per CDR3 protein. The sample includes under 1,100 distinct CDR3 sequences, about 47% of them seen just once. Time point in this sample: sample taken at primary tumor resection. Whole RNA from tumor, nontumor lung or frozen PBMC was sequenced unsorted. Source: PBMCs, taken at surgery. The receptors come from a male donor with early-stage non-small cell lung cancer.

Details on this clonotype: Being off target in a library aimed at alpha chains, this beta chain has a size of little meaning. V and J are TRBV11-1 and TRBJ2-7; the D gene is possibly TRBD2 (5 bases). The CDR3 contains 14 residues. V shed 2 bases and J shed 2 bases, with 10 bases lying between them. Germline CDR1 SGHAT, CDR2 FQDESV (reference sequence). Written as DNA, the CDR3 is TGTGCCAGCAGCTTACCGGGGTCAGCCTACGAGCAGTACTTC. This codes for CASSLPGSAYEQYF.

Only a few counts were recorded for this clonotype. The library was prepared for alpha chains; this beta chain is a stray read, so its frequency means little. This sequence joins TRBV6-6 and TRBJ2-5, with 8 bases matching TRBD1. In germline, CDR1 is MNHNY, CDR2 SVGAGI (reference sequence). V trimming: 9 bases; J trimming: 5 bases; junction bases outside the gene matches: 2. The CDR3 contains 11 residues. CDR3 DNA sequence: TGTGCCAGTTACAGGGGGGAGACCCAGTACTTC. Protein sequence: CASYRGETQYF.

In regard to this clonotype: Because the library targeted alpha chains, this beta chain is an off-target read whose size means little. The J gene is TRBJ1-6, the V gene TRBV7-9; 11 bases match TRBD1. In germline, CDR1 is SEHNR, CDR2 FQNEAQ (reference sequence). Losses at the gene ends were 2 bases for V and 14 bases for J; bases not matched to a gene: 5. The CDR3 has 14 residues. The CDR3 protein is CASSLPGQGGTLHF. The CDR3 DNA reads as TGTGCCAGCAGCTTACCGGGACAGGGGGGTACCCTCCACTTT.

Comment on this clonotype: A library prepared for alpha chains yielded this beta chain as an off-target read; its size is of little meaning. This rearrangement joins TRBV5-1 to TRBJ2-1, with TRBD2 identical over 8 bases. Trimming removed 0 bases from V and 3 bases from J; junction bases left unmatched: 5. CDR1 is SGHRS, CDR2 YFSETQ, per germline. This CDR3 comprises 16 residues. The CDR3 sequence: CASSLAASGYYNEQFF. The CDR3 nucleotides read TGCGCCAGCAGCTTGGCGGCTAGCGGGTACTACAATGAGCAGTTCTTC.

To note about this clonotype: The library was designed around alpha chains, so this beta chain is a stray read whose abundance carries little weight. The chain has TRBV7-6 and TRBJ2-3; D possibly corresponds to TRBD2 (6 bases). V lost 5 bases to trimming and J lost 2 bases, with 14 bases between them. Germline CDR1 and CDR2: SGHVS and FNYEAQ. The CDR3 contains 15 residues. CDR3 loop: CASSESGGTTDTQYF. Written as DNA, the CDR3 is TGTGCCAGCAGCGAGTCTGGGGGGACCACAGATACGCAGTATTTT.

Regarding this clonotype: This beta chain is an unintended read in a library built for alpha chains; its size means little. The chain couples TRBV28 to TRBJ1-5; D possibly corresponds to TRBD1 (6 bases). This CDR3 contains 17 residues. Trimming stripped 1 base from V and 0 bases from J, with 13 bases between. Germline V gene sequence: CDR1 MDHEN, CDR2 SYDVKM. This chain's CDR3 is CASSLYYREYSNQPQHF. CDR3 DNA: TGTGCCAGCAGTTTATATTACAGGGAATATAGCAATCAGCCCCAGCATTTT.

Regarding this clonotype: Because the library targeted alpha chains, this beta chain is an off-target read whose size means little. The chain couples TRBV28 to TRBJ2-7, with 7 bases aligning to TRBD1. Germline CDR1 and CDR2: MDHEN and SYDVKM. With 4 bases clipped from V and 1 base from J, the junction kept 1 base outside the gene matches. The CDR3 loop spans 13 amino acids. The chain's CDR3 is CASSWDSSYEQYF. The CDR3 coding sequence is TGTGCCAGCAGTTGGGACAGTTCCTACGAGCAGTACTTC.

The table lists this clonotype with a few counts. This beta chain was picked up by a library intended for alpha chains and is off target, so its count carries little meaning. The rearrangement links TRBV28 to TRBJ2-1; 7 nucleotides line up with TRBD1. The CDR3 extends over 13 amino acids. The ends lost 4 bases at V and 5 bases at J; junction bases unmatched: 2. CDR1 is MDHEN, CDR2 SYDVKM, per germline. The CDR3 here is CASSSTGNNEQFF. The CDR3, as DNA: TGTGCCAGCAGTTCGACAGGGAACAATGAGCAGTTCTTC.

On this clonotype: Since it is a stray read in a library aimed at alpha chains, this beta chain has a size that is not meaningful. The chain combines TRBV7-9 with TRBJ2-6; 8 bases align to TRBD2. J lost 2 bases, V lost 5 bases, and 5 bases had no gene match. The germline CDR1 and CDR2 sequences are SEHNR and FQNEAQ (reference sequence). CDR3 length: 16 residues. The chain's CDR3 is CASSLSGGAGANVLTF. CDR3 DNA sequence: TGTGCCAGCAGCCTCAGCGGGGGAGCTGGGGCCAACGTCCTGACTTTC.

Note on this clonotype: This beta chain was picked up by a library intended for alpha chains and is off target, so its count carries little meaning. The chain links TRBV7-2 to TRBJ2-7; no clear D. The V end was cut by 3 bases, the J end by 9 bases, with 9 bases between. The CDR3 is 11 residues long. The germline V gene has CDR1 SGHTA and CDR2 FQGNSA. The CDR3 here is CASSFYAGQYF. Here the CDR3 DNA reads TGTGCCAGCAGCTTTTACGCCGGGCAGTACTTC.

Turning to this clonotype: This beta chain turned up in a library designed for alpha chains; as an off-target read, its abundance says little. The chain uses TRBV3-1 and TRBJ2-1; D is possibly TRBD1 (5 bases). Germline CDR1 is LGHDT and CDR2 is YNNKEL (reference sequence). The CDR3 extends over 17 amino acids. V lost 0 bases and J 5 bases, leaving 17 bases between the germline ends. CDR3 in amino acids: CASSQDPAGPKNNEQFF. The CDR3 DNA follows: TGTGCCAGCAGCCAAGATCCCGCAGGGCCAAAAAACAATGAGCAGTTCTTC.

For this clonotype: This beta chain is off target for a library built for alpha chains, so its abundance means little. V is TRBV5-1 and J is TRBJ2-1; 7 nucleotides agree with TRBD1. The CDR3 contains 15 residues. The ends lost 4 bases at V and 2 bases at J; junction bases unmatched: 6. Germline V gives CDR1 SGHRS, CDR2 YFSETQ. The chain's CDR3 is CASSQGTVAYNEQFF. The CDR3 coding sequence is TGCGCCAGCAGCCAAGGGACAGTTGCCTACAATGAGCAGTTCTTC.

In this sample, this clonotype turned up a few times. A library made for alpha chains picked up this beta chain off target, so its size means little. The rearrangement uses TRBV7-2 and TRBJ2-7, with D perhaps given as TRBD1 or TRBD2 (6 bases each). Germline CDR1 is SGHTA and CDR2 is FQGNSA. The CDR3 runs to 16 residues. Trimming took off 3 bases at V and 2 bases at J, with 17 bases between the two ends. The CDR3 sequence: CASSFSAGGLPYEQYF. The DNA for the CDR3 is TGTGCCAGCAGCTTTTCGGCTGGGGGGCTACCCTACGAGCAGTACTTC.

Turning to this clonotype: In a library made to pick up alpha chains, this beta chain is a stray read with a size that means little. This sequence joins TRBV9 and TRBJ2-5; 12 nucleotides align to TRBD2. V lost 4 bases to trimming and J lost 4 bases; unmatched junction nucleotides: 5. The germline gives CDR1 SGDLS, CDR2 YYNGEE. This CDR3 spans 15 amino acids. CDR3 region: CASSPRTSGVETQYF. The CDR3 DNA follows: TGTGCCAGCAGCCCGAGGACTAGCGGGGTAGAGACCCAGTACTTC.

A remark on this clonotype: For a library built for alpha chains, this beta chain is a stray read; little rests on its size. The rearrangement uses TRBV14 and TRBJ2-7, with TRBD1 matching over 7 bases. Germline V gene sequence: CDR1 SGHDN, CDR2 FVKESK. V dropped 1 base and J dropped 1; count of bases not matched to a gene: 10. This CDR3 is 17 amino acids long. As DNA, the CDR3 is TGTGCCAGCAGCCAAGGATATCGGCAGGGGGTTTCCTACGAGCAGTACTTC. It codes for CASSQGYRQGVSYEQYF.

On this clonotype itself: The library was designed around alpha chains, so this beta chain is a stray read whose abundance carries little weight. This sequence joins TRBV29-1 and TRBJ2-3, with no clear D. This CDR3 has 14 amino acids. Trimming cost V 4 bases and J 4 bases, with 15 bases left between them. Germline V gene data show CDR1 as SQVTM and CDR2 as ANQGSEA. CDR3 in amino acids: CSVGMGLGSDTQYF. CDR3 nucleotides: TGCAGCGTTGGGATGGGTTTGGGATCAGATACGCAGTATTTT.

Points on this clonotype: Because this beta chain is a stray read in a library intended to capture alpha chains, its abundance should not be given much weight. The J gene is TRBJ2-5, the V gene TRBV6-2 or TRBV6-3; 8 nucleotides line up with TRBD1. The length of the CDR3 is 16 residues. Per germline, CDR1 MNHEY and CDR2 SVGEGT. The trim removed 2 bases at V and 0 bases at J, leaving 5 bases unmatched. This CDR3 is CASSYTGTGYQETQYF. The CDR3 DNA reads as TGTGCCAGCAGTTACACTGGGACAGGCTACCAAGAGACCCAGTACTTC.

About this clonotype: This beta chain turned up in a library designed for alpha chains; as an off-target read, its abundance says little. The J gene is TRBJ2-3, the V gene TRBV6-5; a possible D gene is TRBD2 (5 bases). CDR3 length equals 14 residues. Trimming removed 6 bases from V and 4 bases from J, with 14 bases in between. Germline V gene sequence: CDR1 MNHEY, CDR2 SVGAGI. CDR3 sequence: CASSHTPRADTQYF. DNA of the CDR3: TGTGCCAGCAGCCACACCCCGAGGGCAGATACGCAGTATTTT.

Worth noting for this clonotype: For a library built for alpha chains, this beta chain is a stray read; little rests on its size. V usage is TRBV6-5 and J usage is TRBJ2-6; D could derive from TRBD1 or TRBD2 (5 bases each). Trimming shortened V by 5 bases and J by 0 bases, and 8 bases separated the two germline ends. Germline CDR1 reads MNHEY; CDR2 reads SVGAGI. The CDR3 spans 15 residues. This CDR3 reads CASSRDGSGANVLTF. The CDR3 nucleotides are TGTGCCAGCAGTCGGGACGGCTCTGGGGCCAACGTCCTGACTTTC.

For this clonotype: The library was designed around alpha chains, so this beta chain is a stray read whose abundance carries little weight. The chain employs TRBV6-1 and TRBJ2-1; either TRBD1 or TRBD2 may supply D (6 bases each). Germline V gene sequence: CDR1 MNHNS, CDR2 SASEGT. There are 17 residues in the CDR3. The V end lost 6 bases, the J end lost 6 bases, and 24 bases lay between the germline ends. The CDR3 DNA follows: TGTGCCAGCAGCCCGTATTTAGGGACAAGGGACTCCAATGAGCAGTTCTTC. Its translation is CASSPYLGTRDSNEQFF.

A remark on this clonotype: The library was designed around alpha chains, so this beta chain is a stray read whose abundance carries little weight. This sequence joins TRBV5-1 and TRBJ2-1, with 12 bases aligning to TRBD1. Per the germline V gene, CDR1 is SGHRS and CDR2 is YFSETQ. CDR3 length: 15 amino acids. V trimming: 4 bases; J trimming: 7 bases; junction bases outside the gene matches: 6. The CDR3 loop is CASSPGQGAGNEQFF. The CDR3 nucleotides are TGCGCCAGCAGCCCGGGACAGGGGGCTGGGAATGAGCAGTTCTTC.

On this clonotype: The library was prepared for alpha chains; this beta chain is a stray read, so its frequency means little. V usage is TRBV15 and J usage is TRBJ2-7; D perhaps matches TRBD1 (6 bases). Germline V gives CDR1 LNHNV, CDR2 YYDKDF (reference sequence). V lost 2 bases to trimming and J lost 0 bases, with 8 bases between them. This CDR3 is built from 14 residues. The CDR3 nucleotides are TGTGCCACCAGCAGACAGGGGTCCTCCTACGAGCAGTACTTC. Amino acid sequence: CATSRQGSSYEQYF.

Remarks on this clonotype: Little can be read into the size of this beta chain, an off-target read in a library designed for alpha chains. The genes are TRBV2 and TRBJ1-2; D perhaps matches TRBD1 (6 bases). CDR1 is SNHLY, CDR2 FYNNEI, per germline. Deletions cut 4 bases from V and 0 bases from J, with 12 bases between. The CDR3 is made up of 15 amino acids. In nucleotides, the CDR3 is TGTGCCAGCAGTGTCGTCCCAGGGGCTAACTATGGCTACACCTTC. It specifies CASSVVPGANYGYTF.

Points on this clonotype: Since it is a stray read in a library aimed at alpha chains, this beta chain has a size that is not meaningful. This chain uses TRBV12-3 or TRBV12-4 with TRBJ2-5; D uncertain. This CDR3 has 15 residues. The germline V and J ends were trimmed by 10 bases and 0 bases, with 18 bases remaining between them. Here the CDR3 DNA reads TGTGCCATCACACGTGGGCTAGTCCACCAAGAGACCCAGTACTTC. Its protein is CAITRGLVHQETQYF.

This clonotype was recorded once. Being off target in a library aimed at alpha chains, this beta chain has a size of little meaning. The chain is built from TRBV29-1 and TRBJ2-1, with 8 bases that match TRBD2. Germline trimming cut 6 bases from V and 2 bases from J; bases unmatched to any gene: 3. This CDR3 has 13 amino acids. CDR1 SQVTM and CDR2 ANQGSEA come from the germline V gene. CDR3: CSVSSGPYNEQFF. CDR3 bases: TGCAGCGTCTCTAGCGGGCCCTACAATGAGCAGTTCTTC.

Relative to its sample, this clonotype is large. This beta chain lies outside the target of a library built for alpha chains; its clone size means little. This chain links TRBV2 with TRBJ2-5; D is unclear. V was shortened by 4 bases and J by 8 bases, with 5 bases between the two germline ends. The CDR3 spans 10 residues. Germline V gene sequence: CDR1 SNHLY, CDR2 FYNNEI. The CDR3 loop is CASSVTTQYF. CDR3 sequence (DNA): TGTGCCAGCAGTGTGACTACCCAGTACTTC.

Notes on this clonotype: Within a library made for alpha chains, this beta chain is off target, and its count is uninformative. CDR3 amino acids: CASSETTVAKNIQYF. Here the CDR3 DNA reads TGTGCCAGCAGCGAGACGACAGTAGCCAAAAACATTCAGTACTTC. The genes are TRBV7-8 and TRBJ2-4; TRBD1 might be the D (5 bases). The germline V and J ends were trimmed by 5 bases and 0 bases, with 11 bases remaining between them. The CDR3 contains 15 residues. Germline loops: CDR1 SGHVS, CDR2 FQNEAQ.